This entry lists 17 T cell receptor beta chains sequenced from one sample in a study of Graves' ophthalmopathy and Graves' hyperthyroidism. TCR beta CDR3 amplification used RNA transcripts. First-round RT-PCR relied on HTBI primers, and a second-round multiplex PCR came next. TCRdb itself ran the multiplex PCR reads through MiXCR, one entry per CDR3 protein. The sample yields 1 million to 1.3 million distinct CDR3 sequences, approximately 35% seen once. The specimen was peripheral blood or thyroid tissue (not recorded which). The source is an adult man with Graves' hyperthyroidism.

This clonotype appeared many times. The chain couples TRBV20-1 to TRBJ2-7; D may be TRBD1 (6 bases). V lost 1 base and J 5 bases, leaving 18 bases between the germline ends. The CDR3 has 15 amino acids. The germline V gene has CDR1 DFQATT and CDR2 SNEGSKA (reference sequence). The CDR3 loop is CSARGVGQGMNEQYF. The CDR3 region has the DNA TGCAGTGCTAGAGGGGTGGGTCAGGGGATGAACGAGCAGTACTTC.

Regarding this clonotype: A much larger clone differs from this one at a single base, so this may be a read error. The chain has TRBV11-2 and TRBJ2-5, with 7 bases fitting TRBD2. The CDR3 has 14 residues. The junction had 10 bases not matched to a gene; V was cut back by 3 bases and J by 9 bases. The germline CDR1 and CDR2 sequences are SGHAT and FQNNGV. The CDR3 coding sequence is TGTGCCAGCAGCTTGGGGACTATTCGGGAGGCCCAGTACTTC. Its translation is CASSLGTIREAQYF.

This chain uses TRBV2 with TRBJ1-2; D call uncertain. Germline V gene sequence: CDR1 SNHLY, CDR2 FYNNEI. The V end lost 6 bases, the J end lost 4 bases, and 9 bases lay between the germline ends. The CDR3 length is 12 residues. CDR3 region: CASRGGRYGYTF. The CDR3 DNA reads TGTGCCAGCAGGGGAGGTCGCTATGGCTACACCTTC.

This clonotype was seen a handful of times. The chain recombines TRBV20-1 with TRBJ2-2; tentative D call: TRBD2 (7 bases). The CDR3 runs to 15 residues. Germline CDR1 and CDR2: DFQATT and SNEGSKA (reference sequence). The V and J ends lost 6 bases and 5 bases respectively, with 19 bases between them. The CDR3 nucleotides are TGCAGTGCCCATAGGGGGGGACCAAAGACCGGGGAGCTGTTTTTT. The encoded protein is CSAHRGGPKTGELFF.

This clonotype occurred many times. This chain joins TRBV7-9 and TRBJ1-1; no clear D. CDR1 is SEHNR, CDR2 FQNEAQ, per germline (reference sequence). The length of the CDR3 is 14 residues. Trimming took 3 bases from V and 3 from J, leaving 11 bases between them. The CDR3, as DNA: TGTGCCAGCAGCTTTCTGACTGACTACACTGAAGCTTTCTTT. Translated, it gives CASSFLTDYTEAFF. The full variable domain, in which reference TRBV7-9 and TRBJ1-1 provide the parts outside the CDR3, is DTGVSQNPRHKITKRGQNVTFRCDPISEHNRLYWYRQTLGQGPEFLTYFQNEAQLEKSRLLSDRFSAERPKGSFSTLEIQRTEQGDSAMYLCASSFLTDYTEAFFGQGTRLTVV.

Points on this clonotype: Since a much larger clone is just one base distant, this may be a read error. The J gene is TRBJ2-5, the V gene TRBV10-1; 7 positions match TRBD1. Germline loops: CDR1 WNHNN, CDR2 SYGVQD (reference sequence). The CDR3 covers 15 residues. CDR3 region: CAGSPTGTAKETQYF. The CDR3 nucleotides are TGCGCCGGCAGTCCTACCGGGACAGCGAAAGAGACCCAGTACTTC.

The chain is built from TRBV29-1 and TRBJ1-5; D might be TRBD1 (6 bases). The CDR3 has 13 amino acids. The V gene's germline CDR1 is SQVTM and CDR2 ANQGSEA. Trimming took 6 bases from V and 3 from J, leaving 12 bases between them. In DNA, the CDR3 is TGCAGCGTGGGGGGGGGACACAATCAGCCCCAGCATTTT. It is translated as CSVGGGHNQPQHF.

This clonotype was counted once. The CDR3 sequence: CASSQDIAGSSYNSPLHF. CDR3 nucleotide sequence: TGCGCCAGCAGCCAAGATATCGCGGGAAGCTCCTATAATTCACCCCTCCACTTT. This chain joins TRBV4-3 and TRBJ1-6; D is undetermined. This CDR3 region has 18 residues. CDR1 LGHNA and CDR2 YSLEER come from the germline V gene. Trimming pared 0 bases from V and 0 bases from J, leaving 12 bases between.

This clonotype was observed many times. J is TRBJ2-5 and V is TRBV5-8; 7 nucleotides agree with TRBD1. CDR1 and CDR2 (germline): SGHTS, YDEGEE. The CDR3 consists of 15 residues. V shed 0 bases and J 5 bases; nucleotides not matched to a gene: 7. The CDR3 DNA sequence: TGTGCCAGCAGCTTGGCGACAGGGCGACGGGAGACCCAGTACTTC. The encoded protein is CASSLATGRRETQYF.

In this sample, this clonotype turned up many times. This chain's CDR3 is CASSLALAATNEKLFF. CDR3 bases: TGTGCCAGCAGCTTAGCCCTCGCTGCAACTAATGAAAAACTGTTTTTT. V usage is TRBV7-9 and J usage is TRBJ1-4; D uncertain. The ends were cut back, 0 bases at V and 0 bases at J, with 8 bases in the middle. Per germline, CDR1 SEHNR and CDR2 FQNEAQ (reference sequence). This CDR3 comprises 16 residues.

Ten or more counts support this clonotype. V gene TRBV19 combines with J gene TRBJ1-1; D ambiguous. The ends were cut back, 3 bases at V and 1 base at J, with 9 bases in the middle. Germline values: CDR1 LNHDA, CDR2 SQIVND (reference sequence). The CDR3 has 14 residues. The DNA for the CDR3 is TGTGCCAGTAGTATGTTTCCAGGGAACACTGAAGCTTTCTTT. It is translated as CASSMFPGNTEAFF.

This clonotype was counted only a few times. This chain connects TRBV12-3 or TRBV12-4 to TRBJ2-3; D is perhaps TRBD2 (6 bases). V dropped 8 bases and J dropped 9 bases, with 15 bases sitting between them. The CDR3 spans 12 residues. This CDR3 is CASGTSGRTQYF. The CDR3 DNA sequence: TGTGCCAGCGGGACGTCGGGGAGGACGCAGTATTTT.

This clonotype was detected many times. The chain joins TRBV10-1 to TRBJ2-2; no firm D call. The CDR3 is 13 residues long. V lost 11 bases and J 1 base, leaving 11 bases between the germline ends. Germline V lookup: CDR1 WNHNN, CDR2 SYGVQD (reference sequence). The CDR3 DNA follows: TGCGCCCCCACCCAGCGGAACACCGGGGAGCTGTTTTTT. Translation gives CAPTQRNTGELFF.

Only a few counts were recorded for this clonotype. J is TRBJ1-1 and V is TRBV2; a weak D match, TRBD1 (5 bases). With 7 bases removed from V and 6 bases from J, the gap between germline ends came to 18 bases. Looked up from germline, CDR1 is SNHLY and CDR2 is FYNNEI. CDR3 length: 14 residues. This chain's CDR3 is CASNVGAGIPEAFF. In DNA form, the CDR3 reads TGTGCCAGCAACGTGGGTGCAGGGATACCTGAAGCTTTCTTT.

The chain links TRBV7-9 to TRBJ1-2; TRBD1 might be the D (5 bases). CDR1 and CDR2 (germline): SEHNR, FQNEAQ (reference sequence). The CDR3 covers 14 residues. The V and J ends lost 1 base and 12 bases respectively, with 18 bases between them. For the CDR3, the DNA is TGTGCCAGCAGCTTAGGGGGCGGCGTCCCTGGAAACACCTTC. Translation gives CASSLGGGVPGNTF.

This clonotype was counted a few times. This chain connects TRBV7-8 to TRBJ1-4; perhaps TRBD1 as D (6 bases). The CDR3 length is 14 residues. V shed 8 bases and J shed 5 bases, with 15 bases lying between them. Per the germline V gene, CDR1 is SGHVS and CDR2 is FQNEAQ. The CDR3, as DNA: TGTGCCAGCGCCGATACAGGGCTAAATGAAAAACTGTTTTTT. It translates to CASADTGLNEKLFF. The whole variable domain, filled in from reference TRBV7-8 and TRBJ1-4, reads GAGVSQSPRYKVAKRGQDVALRCDPISGHVSLFWYQQALGQGPEFLTYFQNEAQLDKSGLPSDRFFAERPEGSVSTLKIQRTQQEDSAVYLCASADTGLNEKLFFGSGTQLSVL.

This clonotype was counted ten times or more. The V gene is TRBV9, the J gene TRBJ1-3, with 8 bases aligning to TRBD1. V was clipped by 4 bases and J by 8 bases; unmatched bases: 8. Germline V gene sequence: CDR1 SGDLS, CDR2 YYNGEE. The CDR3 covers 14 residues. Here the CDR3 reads CASSPRTGRDTIYF. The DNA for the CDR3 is TGTGCCAGCAGCCCGCGGACAGGGAGAGACACCATATATTTT.